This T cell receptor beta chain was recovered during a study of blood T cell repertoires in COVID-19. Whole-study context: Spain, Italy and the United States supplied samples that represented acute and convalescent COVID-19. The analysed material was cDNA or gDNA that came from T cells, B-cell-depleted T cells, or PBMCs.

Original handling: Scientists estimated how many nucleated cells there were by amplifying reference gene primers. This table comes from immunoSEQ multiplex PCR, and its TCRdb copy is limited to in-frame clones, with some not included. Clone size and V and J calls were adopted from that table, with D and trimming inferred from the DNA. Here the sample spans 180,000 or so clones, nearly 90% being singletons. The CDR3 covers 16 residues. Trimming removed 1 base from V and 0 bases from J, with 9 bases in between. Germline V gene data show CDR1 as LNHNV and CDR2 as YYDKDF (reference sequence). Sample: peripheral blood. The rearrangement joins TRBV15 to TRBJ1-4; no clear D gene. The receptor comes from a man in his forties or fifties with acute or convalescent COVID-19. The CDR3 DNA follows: TGTGCCACCAGCAGAGTTCTCACAGCAACTAATGAAAAACTGTTTTTT. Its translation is CATSRVLTATNEKLFF.